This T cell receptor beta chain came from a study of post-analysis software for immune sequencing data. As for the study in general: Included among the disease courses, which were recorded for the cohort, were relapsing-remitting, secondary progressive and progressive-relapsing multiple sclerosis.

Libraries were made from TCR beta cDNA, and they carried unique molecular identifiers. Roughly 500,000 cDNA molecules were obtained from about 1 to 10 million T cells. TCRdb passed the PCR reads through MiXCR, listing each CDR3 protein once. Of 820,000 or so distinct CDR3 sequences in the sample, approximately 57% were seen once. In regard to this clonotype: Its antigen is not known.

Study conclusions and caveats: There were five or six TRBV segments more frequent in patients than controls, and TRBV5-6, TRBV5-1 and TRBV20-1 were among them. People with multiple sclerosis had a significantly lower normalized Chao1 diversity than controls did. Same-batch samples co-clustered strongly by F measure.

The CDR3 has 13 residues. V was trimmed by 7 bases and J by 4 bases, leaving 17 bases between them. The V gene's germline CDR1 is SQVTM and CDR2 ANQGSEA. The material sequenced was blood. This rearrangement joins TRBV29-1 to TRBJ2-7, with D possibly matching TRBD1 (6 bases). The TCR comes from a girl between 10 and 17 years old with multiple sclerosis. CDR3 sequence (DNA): TGCAGCGCCCTGGATGCCACAGGGTACGAGCAGTACTTC. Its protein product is CSALDATGYEQYF.